This entry lists 21 T cell receptor beta chains sequenced from one sample in a study of T-cell memory formation after mild COVID-19. In TCRdb, the 5' RACE reads were re-called with MiXCR into one record per CDR3 protein. The sample consists of 530,000 or so distinct CDR3 sequences, 17% of them appearing once. Sequencing input: PBMCs or a T cell subset sorted from them (not recorded which). Receptor source: an adult woman who had mild COVID-19 (a few samples of this study predate the infection). Cell type and time point are not known.

This clonotype appeared a few times. This sequence joins TRBV11-3 and TRBJ2-1; D may be TRBD2 (6 bases). The CDR3 covers 14 residues. Germline V gene sequence: CDR1 SGHNT, CDR2 YENEEA. Trimming left V 4 bases short and J 3 bases short, with 10 bases between. The CDR3 sequence: CASSSRGNYNEQFF. The CDR3 nucleotides read TGTGCCAGCAGCTCTCGGGGGAACTACAATGAGCAGTTCTTC.

This chain uses TRBV6-5 with TRBJ1-1, with 10 nucleotides matching TRBD1. Unmatched junction bases numbered 10, after V lost 6 bases and J lost 3 bases. This CDR3 has 16 amino acids. The V gene's germline CDR1 is MNHEY and CDR2 SVGAGI. The CDR3 spells CASSRRGGQGHTEAFF. CDR3 sequence (DNA): TGTGCCAGCAGCCGAAGAGGGGGACAGGGGCACACTGAAGCTTTCTTT.

V usage is TRBV29-1 and J usage is TRBJ2-1; 9 bases fit TRBD2. The germline V gene encodes CDR1 SQVTM and CDR2 ANQGSEA. V was pared by 7 bases and J by 3 bases, with 7 bases of the junction left unmatched. The CDR3 contains 14 residues. CDR3 coding DNA: TGCAGCGCCCCAGCGGGAGGCCGCTACAATGAGCAGTTCTTC. The encoded protein is CSAPAGGRYNEQFF.

This clonotype turned up a few times. The chain employs TRBV4-1 and TRBJ1-1; 9 bases fit TRBD1. CDR3 size: 14 residues. Unmatched junction bases numbered 5, after V lost 4 bases and J lost 5 bases. CDR1 is MGHRA and CDR2 is YSYEKL in the germline V gene. For the CDR3, the DNA is TGCGCCAGCAGCCCCCGGGACAGGGTTACTGAAGCTTTCTTT. Translation gives CASSPRDRVTEAFF.

The chain combines TRBV7-2 with TRBJ2-3, with TRBD2 matching 9 bases. CDR1 is SGHTA, CDR2 FQGNSA, per germline. V lost 2 bases to trimming and J lost 4 bases; unmatched junction nucleotides: 4. The CDR3 is 15 amino acids. This CDR3 is CASSLIAGVPDTQYF. DNA of the CDR3: TGTGCCAGCAGCTTAATAGCGGGAGTCCCAGATACGCAGTATTTT.

V gene TRBV11-1 combines with J gene TRBJ2-1; 9 bases line up with TRBD1. The CDR3 loop spans 16 amino acids. The germline CDR1 and CDR2 sequences are SGHAT and FQDESV (reference sequence). The trim removed 4 bases at V and 4 bases at J, leaving 8 bases unmatched. The CDR3 DNA sequence: TGTGCCAGCAGCTCTCCCCCGGGACAGGGATACAATGAGCAGTTCTTC. It encodes CASSSPPGQGYNEQFF. Full variable domain (outside the CDR3, taken from reference TRBV11-1 and TRBJ2-1): EAEVAQSPRYKITEKSQAVAFWCDPISGHATLYWYRQILGQGPELLVQFQDESVVDDSQLPKDRFSAERLKGVDSTLKIQPAELGDSAMYLCASSSPPGQGYNEQFFGPGTRLTVL.

This clonotype occurred a few times. The chain employs TRBV6-5 and TRBJ1-2, with D possibly being TRBD1 (5 bases). Germline CDR1 is MNHEY and CDR2 is SVGAGI. The V and J ends lost 0 bases and 6 bases respectively, with 14 bases between them. The CDR3 runs to 15 residues. CDR3 nucleotides: TGTGCCAGCAGTTACTCTCCCACCAGGGAGAATGGCTACACCTTC. Translating gives CASSYSPTRENGYTF.

This clonotype was detected many times. This chain uses TRBV9 with TRBJ2-3; 10 bases line up with TRBD1. Per germline, CDR1 SGDLS and CDR2 YYNGEE. V was clipped by 4 bases and J by 2 bases; unmatched bases: 10. CDR3 length: 17 residues. The CDR3 DNA follows: TGTGCCAGCAGCTCCCATTGGGGACAGGGGCCCACAGATACGCAGTATTTT. Translation: CASSSHWGQGPTDTQYF.

This clonotype was counted between two and nine times. The rearrangement joins TRBV20-1 to TRBJ1-5, with D perhaps matching TRBD1 (5 bases). This CDR3 contains 15 residues. Germline-derived CDR1 and CDR2 are DFQATT and SNEGSKA (reference sequence). V was pared by 0 bases and J by 6 bases, with 15 bases between. The CDR3 region is CSARDQGSRRQPQHF. In nucleotides, the CDR3 is TGCAGTGCTAGAGATCAGGGAAGTCGGCGTCAGCCCCAGCATTTT.

This clonotype has at least ten counts. The genes are TRBV30 and TRBJ1-5; a weak D match, TRBD1 (6 bases). The V end was cut by 5 bases, the J end by 2 bases, with 13 bases between. The germline gives CDR1 GTSNPN, CDR2 SVGIG (reference sequence). The CDR3 has 14 amino acids. In DNA, the CDR3 is TGTGCCTGGCGGGGGGCGTTGGGCAATCAGCCCCAGCATTTT. It is translated as CAWRGALGNQPQHF.

This chain uses TRBV20-1 with TRBJ1-2; tentative D call: TRBD1 (5 bases). Trimming took 3 bases from V and 2 from J, leaving 16 bases between them. Germline V CDR1 and CDR2: DFQATT, SNEGSKA (reference sequence). The CDR3 is made up of 15 amino acids. The CDR3 sequence is CSASLWGGVNYGYTF. CDR3 DNA: TGCAGTGCTAGTCTTTGGGGAGGGGTAAACTATGGCTACACCTTC.

This clonotype appeared a few times. The V and J genes are TRBV24-1 and TRBJ2-1; no firm D call. V lost 6 bases to trimming and J lost 0 bases, with 17 bases between them. The germline V gene has CDR1 KGHDR and CDR2 SFDVKD. The CDR3 is made up of 17 amino acids. CDR3 sequence: CATSSQRWQSSYNEQFF. The CDR3 nucleotides read TGTGCCACCAGTTCCCAACGATGGCAGAGCTCCTACAATGAGCAGTTCTTC.

The sample holds a few counts of this clonotype. This rearrangement joins TRBV4-2 to TRBJ2-1; 7 bases fit TRBD2. Germline V lookup: CDR1 LGHNA, CDR2 YNFKEQ. The CDR3 has 15 amino acids. V shed 0 bases, J shed 4 bases, and the junction held 3 bases outside the gene matches. CDR3 protein: CASSQDRAGYNEQFF. The CDR3 DNA follows: TGTGCCAGCAGCCAAGATAGAGCGGGATACAATGAGCAGTTCTTC.

This clonotype came up a few times. The chain links TRBV25-1 to TRBJ2-7; TRBD1 agrees at 7 bases. The CDR3 has 15 residues. V lost 3 bases to trimming and J lost 3 bases; unmatched junction nucleotides: 8. Germline V gene sequence: CDR1 MGHDK, CDR2 SYGVNS. The CDR3 sequence: CASSDPGTDFYEQYF. As DNA, the CDR3 is TGTGCCAGCAGTGACCCCGGGACAGACTTCTACGAGCAGTACTTC.

This chain uses TRBV12-3 or TRBV12-4 with TRBJ2-1; 13 bases fit TRBD2. This CDR3 is 17 amino acids long. With V trimmed by 4 bases and J by 7 bases, 10 bases remained unmatched. The DNA for the CDR3 is TGTGCCAGCAGTTCCACGATCACTAGCGGGAGGGGAAATGAGCAGTTCTTC. This gives the protein CASSSTITSGRGNEQFF.

This clonotype showed up just a few times. V is TRBV7-9 and J is TRBJ1-1, with 7 positions matching TRBD1. The CDR3 sequence is 13 residues long. Germline trimming cut 5 bases from V and 6 bases from J; bases unmatched to any gene: 6. The germline gives CDR1 SEHNR, CDR2 FQNEAQ (reference sequence). This chain's CDR3 is CASSRQGGAEAFF. The DNA for the CDR3 is TGTGCCAGCAGCCGACAGGGAGGGGCTGAAGCTTTCTTT.

CDR3 residues: CSVARGDYEQYF. The CDR3 coding sequence is TGCAGCGTTGCGAGGGGGGACTACGAGCAGTACTTC. The rearrangement uses TRBV29-1 and TRBJ2-7, with D perhaps assigned TRBD1 or TRBD2 (6 bases each). Germline CDR1 is SQVTM and CDR2 is ANQGSEA. This CDR3 is 12 amino acids long. Trimming cost V 4 bases and J 3 bases, with 10 bases left between them.

J is TRBJ2-2 and V is TRBV7-8, with 10 bases that match TRBD2. This CDR3 comprises 15 residues. The trim removed 6 bases at V and 3 bases at J, leaving 4 bases unmatched. Germline CDR1 is SGHVS and CDR2 is FQNEAQ. The DNA of the CDR3 is TGTGCCAGCAGACGAACTAGCGGGGACACCGGGGAGCTGTTTTTT. Protein: CASRRTSGDTGELFF. Full variable domain (outside the CDR3, taken from reference TRBV7-8 and TRBJ2-2): GAGVSQSPRYKVAKRGQDVALRCDPISGHVSLFWYQQALGQGPEFLTYFQNEAQLDKSGLPSDRFFAERPEGSVSTLKIQRTQQEDSAVYLCASRRTSGDTGELFFGEGSRLTVL.

The chain is built from TRBV29-1 and TRBJ1-2; D not resolved. The germline gives CDR1 SQVTM, CDR2 ANQGSEA. The CDR3 covers 15 residues. The V gene lost 3 bases and the J gene lost 7 bases, with 21 bases spanning the gap. In DNA form, the CDR3 reads TGCAGCGTTGAGGCTGGGGAGCTTACCTTCTCTGGCTACACCTTC. Its protein product is CSVEAGELTFSGYTF.

V and J are TRBV5-4 and TRBJ2-7, with D possibly being TRBD1 (6 bases). V dropped 4 bases and J dropped 0 bases, with 14 bases sitting between them. This CDR3 has 15 residues. Germline V gene sequence: CDR1 SGHNT, CDR2 YYREEE (reference sequence). As DNA, the CDR3 is TGTGCCAGCAGCATCGAACAGGGCACCTCCTACGAGCAGTACTTC. This translates into CASSIEQGTSYEQYF.

The chain links TRBV5-1 to TRBJ2-1; 14 positions agree with TRBD2. The V gene's germline CDR1 is SGHRS and CDR2 YFSETQ. This CDR3 comprises 16 residues. With V trimmed by 4 bases and J by 9 bases, 9 bases remained unmatched. The CDR3 sequence: CASSPLTSGRAGEQFF. In nucleotides, the CDR3 is TGCGCCAGCAGCCCGCTGACTAGCGGGAGGGCCGGTGAGCAGTTCTTC.